This note documents a single T cell receptor beta chain sequence. The antigen is unknown. This specimen comes from a study of T cell repertoires in cytomegalovirus infection. Across the study: Both recently identified HLA-C-restricted and well-studied HLA-B-restricted CMV epitopes were used in the study. In public TCR beta signatures, there were indications of both CMV infection and matching HLA type. Study results and caveats: Accumulated public TCR beta family frequency recognized individuals carrying CMV together with the relevant HLA. Dominating the ex vivo response were HLA-C-restricted CMV-specific TCR beta clonotypes.

TCRdb re-called the reads through MiXCR, storing one row per CDR3 protein. The sample holds 800,000 to 950,000 distinct CDR3 sequences, 32% seen once. Germline values: CDR1 LNHDA, CDR2 SQIVND (reference sequence). The CDR3 runs 13 residues. V lost 0 bases, J lost 6 bases, and 9 bases lay in between. The chain links TRBV19 to TRBJ2-7; D is ambiguous. The clonotype originates from a human donor in good health (CMV status not recorded). Some clones in this sample may be carry-over from other donors' samples. The sequencing used cultured CD8+ T cells from PBMCs, collected from culture after CMV antigen stimulation. The CDR3 DNA follows: TGTGCCAGTAGTATAGATGCCATTACCGAGCAGTACTTC. This codes for CASSIDAITEQYF.